A single sample is the source of the 31 T cell receptor beta chains below, sequenced in a study of blood T cells in healthy people across ages. It was with a sample-barcoded 5' primer and a J-beta primer mix that a second PCR of about 6 to 12 cycles was run. One entry per CDR3 protein, called by TCRdb with MiXCR from the 5' RACE reads. The repertoire holds over 1,500,000 distinct CDR3 sequences, around 50% seen once, with over 2% in the top ten. What was sequenced was blood. Every receptor here comes from a woman in her 40s in good health.

The rearrangement uses TRBV6-1 and TRBJ2-1; TRBD1 matches at 8 bases. The CDR3 extends over 12 amino acids. The germline CDR1 and CDR2 sequences are MNHNS and SASEGT. Trimming cost V 7 bases and J 9 bases; bases outside gene matches: 5. This chain's CDR3 is CASTRTGTEQFF. The DNA of the CDR3 is TGTGCCAGCACTCGGACAGGGACTGAGCAGTTCTTC.

The chain combines TRBV2 with TRBJ1-5; a possible D gene is TRBD1 (5 bases). From germline, CDR1 is SNHLY and CDR2 FYNNEI. This CDR3 is built from 15 residues. V lost 4 bases, J lost 5 bases, and 15 bases lay in between. CDR3 protein: CASSALTLGDQPQHF. For the CDR3, the DNA is TGTGCCAGCAGTGCACTTACGTTAGGGGATCAGCCCCAGCATTTT.

The rearrangement uses TRBV5-1 and TRBJ2-7; D perhaps matches TRBD1 (6 bases). With 7 bases removed from V and 3 bases from J, the gap between germline ends came to 14 bases. This CDR3 has 13 amino acids. CDR1 is SGHRS, CDR2 YFSETQ, per germline. The CDR3 nucleotides read TGCGCCAGCGGAACAGGGCAGGTCTACGAGCAGTACTTC. This encodes CASGTGQVYEQYF.

This chain links TRBV20-1 with TRBJ2-7; 8 nucleotides line up with TRBD2. Per the germline V gene, CDR1 is DFQATT and CDR2 is SNEGSKA (reference sequence). V lost 0 bases to trimming and J lost 3 bases; unmatched junction nucleotides: 10. This CDR3 is built from 16 residues. CDR3 sequence reads: CSARDPGGGYYYEQYF. CDR3 coding DNA: TGCAGTGCTAGAGATCCGGGAGGGGGGTACTACTACGAGCAGTACTTC.

V is TRBV15 and J is TRBJ1-2, with D possibly matching TRBD1 (6 bases). CDR3 length equals 14 residues. V was trimmed by 0 bases and J by 7 bases, leaving 12 bases between them. The germline gives CDR1 LNHNV, CDR2 YYDKDF (reference sequence). CDR3 DNA: TGTGCCACCAGCAGAGATCGGCACAGGGCTGGCTACACCTTC. Translating it yields CATSRDRHRAGYTF.

This clonotype was recorded a few times. This chain connects TRBV6-2 or TRBV6-3 to TRBJ2-3; D ambiguous. The length of the CDR3 is 16 residues. CDR1 is MNHEY and CDR2 is SVGEGT in the germline V gene. V lost 0 bases, J lost 6 bases, and 16 bases lay in between. CDR3 sequence reads: CASSYSTDGSLDTQYF. As DNA, the CDR3 is TGTGCCAGCAGTTACTCCACGGACGGATCATTGGATACGCAGTATTTT.

This clonotype was seen a handful of times. The chain employs TRBV29-1 and TRBJ2-6; 8 bases align to TRBD1. The CDR3 totals 16 residues. Germline CDR1 reads SQVTM; CDR2 reads ANQGSEA. Germline trimming cut 4 bases from V and 5 bases from J; bases unmatched to any gene: 10. The CDR3 is CSVVQGAGSRANVLTF. In DNA form, the CDR3 reads TGCAGCGTTGTCCAGGGGGCAGGGTCTCGGGCCAACGTCCTGACTTTC.

The sample holds a few counts of this clonotype. The CDR3 DNA reads as TGTGCCAGCGGGGGGGAGCGGGAGCAGTACTTC. As protein: CASGGEREQYF. The V call is TRBV2, the J call TRBJ2-4; 8 bases map to TRBD2. Germline V CDR1 and CDR2: SNHLY, FYNNEI. The CDR3 sequence is 11 residues long. V lost 8 bases and J lost 13; bases outside the gene matches: 7. Together with reference TRBV2 and TRBJ2-4, the CDR3 gives the full variable domain: EPEVTQTPSHQVTQMGQEVILRCVPISNHLYFYWYRQILGQKVEFLVSFYNNEISEKSEIFDDQFSVERPDGSNFTLKIRSTKLEDSAMYFCASGGEREQYFGAGTRLSVL.

The V gene is TRBV10-3, the J gene TRBJ2-5, with TRBD2 identical over 8 bases. The germline gives CDR1 ENHRY, CDR2 SYGVKD. This CDR3 is 15 amino acids long. With 3 bases clipped from V and 1 base from J, the junction kept 4 bases outside the gene matches. CDR3: CAISDPAGAQETQYF. As DNA, the CDR3 is TGTGCCATCAGTGACCCAGCGGGGGCCCAAGAGACCCAGTACTTC.

There are many counts of this clonotype. The CDR3 sequence is CASRPGGSSYNEQFF. The CDR3 coding sequence is TGTGCCAGCAGACCCGGGGGCAGCTCCTACAATGAGCAGTTCTTC. The chain couples TRBV4-2 to TRBJ2-1; the D gene could be TRBD1 or TRBD2 (6 bases each). The germline gives CDR1 LGHNA, CDR2 YNFKEQ. This CDR3 is built from 15 residues. With 6 bases removed from V and 0 bases from J, the gap between germline ends came to 12 bases.

This clonotype was seen more than once but under ten times. CDR3 in amino acids: CASSQARTGANYGYTF. CDR3 DNA: TGCGCCAGCAGCCAAGCCCGGACAGGGGCTAACTATGGCTACACCTTC. This sequence joins TRBV4-3 and TRBJ1-2; TRBD1 agrees at 9 bases. Per germline, CDR1 LGHNA and CDR2 YSLEER. After removal of 1 base from V and 0 bases from J, the junction contained 3 bases not matched to a gene. There are 16 residues in the CDR3.

CDR3 region: CASSYSGWDYGYTF. Here the CDR3 DNA reads TGTGCCAGCAGTTACTCAGGGTGGGACTATGGCTACACCTTC. The chain combines TRBV6-6 with TRBJ1-2; no reliable D call. The germline V gene has CDR1 MNHNY and CDR2 SVGAGI (reference sequence). The CDR3 runs to 14 residues. V was clipped by 0 bases and J by 3 bases, with 8 bases between them.

The rearrangement joins TRBV12-3 or TRBV12-4 to TRBJ2-5; 8 positions agree with TRBD1. The CDR3 runs to 17 residues. V lost 6 bases, J lost 11 bases, and 23 bases stayed unmatched. The CDR3 loop reads CASSPLPDRVLLNEQYF. The CDR3 bases are TGTGCCAGCAGCCCACTGCCGGACAGGGTGCTTTTGAATGAGCAGTACTTC.

This clonotype was detected only once. The chain is built from TRBV18 and TRBJ2-7; D remains ambiguous. Germline values: CDR1 KGHSH, CDR2 LQKENI. The CDR3 is 14 residues long. Trimming shortened V by 2 bases and J by 2 bases, and 10 bases separated the two germline ends. CDR3: CASSPVQAAYEQYF. The CDR3 bases are TGTGCCAGCTCACCAGTCCAGGCAGCCTACGAGCAGTACTTC. Looking up the rest from reference TRBV18 and TRBJ2-7 gives the full variable domain: NAGVMQNPRHLVRRRGQEARLRCSPMKGHSHVYWYRQLPEEGLKFMVYLQKENIIDESGMPKERFSAEFPKEGPSILRIQQVVRGDSAAYFCASSPVQAAYEQYFGPGTRLTVT.

The chain employs TRBV7-2 and TRBJ2-1; tentative D call: TRBD2 (5 bases). Germline V lookup: CDR1 SGHTA, CDR2 FQGNSA. V dropped 5 bases and J dropped 6 bases, with 14 bases sitting between them. This CDR3 region has 14 residues. The CDR3 region is CASSPDFVGNEQFF. The CDR3 nucleotides are TGTGCCAGCAGCCCGGACTTCGTTGGCAATGAGCAGTTCTTC. Based on the CDR3 plus reference TRBV7-2 and TRBJ2-1, the full variable domain is GAGVSQSPSNKVTEKGKDVELRCDPISGHTALYWYRQSLGQGLEFLIYFQGNSAPDKSGLPSDRFSAERTGGSVSTLTIQRTQQEDSAVYLCASSPDFVGNEQFFGPGTRLTVL.

This clonotype was observed a single time. V and J are TRBV20-1 and TRBJ2-1; possibly TRBD1 for D (5 bases). Germline V CDR1 and CDR2: DFQATT, SNEGSKA (reference sequence). V was clipped by 0 bases and J by 6 bases, with 24 bases between them. The length of the CDR3 is 18 residues. The CDR3 protein is CSARDLGPSLSSVNEQFF. The DNA of the CDR3 is TGCAGTGCTAGAGATTTGGGGCCCTCCCTGTCCTCGGTCAATGAGCAGTTCTTC.

The chain employs TRBV7-2 and TRBJ2-5; the D gene is possibly TRBD2 (5 bases). The V gene's germline CDR1 is SGHTA and CDR2 FQGNSA. The CDR3 is 13 residues long. V was cut by 4 bases and J by 5 bases, with 11 bases left in between. CDR3 loop: CASSSWRGETQYF. The CDR3, as DNA: TGTGCCAGCAGCTCCTGGCGAGGGGAGACCCAGTACTTC.

The chain joins TRBV20-1 to TRBJ1-2, with D possibly being TRBD1 (5 bases). This CDR3 spans 14 amino acids. V lost 3 bases to trimming and J lost 8 bases, with 19 bases between them. The germline V gene encodes CDR1 DFQATT and CDR2 SNEGSKA (reference sequence). This CDR3 reads CSAREWGNPQGYTF. The DNA for the CDR3 is TGCAGTGCTAGGGAATGGGGCAACCCGCAAGGCTACACCTTC.

This clonotype was found once. The chain joins TRBV5-1 to TRBJ2-4; no definite D call. The J call may be faulty, since TRBJ2-7 better matches the DNA end. This CDR3 has 17 residues. Germline V gene sequence: CDR1 SGHRS, CDR2 YFSETQ. The CDR3 is CASSLLPGASLEYEQYF. Here the CDR3 DNA reads TGCGCCAGCAGCTTGTTGCCAGGCGCGTCGTTGGAATACGAGCAGTACTTC.

CDR3 nucleotide sequence: TGCAGCGTTGAAGGGGACAGGAGGGCCAAAAACATTCAGTACTTC. This encodes CSVEGDRRAKNIQYF. This sequence joins TRBV29-1 and TRBJ2-4, with 8 bases matching TRBD1. Trimming at V came to 1 base and at J to 1 base, leaving 3 bases not matched to a gene. Germline-derived CDR1 and CDR2 are SQVTM and ANQGSEA. This CDR3 contains 15 residues.

The V gene is TRBV6-1, the J gene TRBJ2-5; TRBD1 matches 7 bases. The J call may be mistaken, given a closer DNA end match to TRBJ2-7. The CDR3 totals 14 residues. Looked up from germline, CDR1 is MNHNS and CDR2 is SASEGT. CDR3 nucleotide sequence: TGTGCCAATTCCGACAGGGCGAAATCCTACGAGCAGTACTTC. Encoded protein: CANSDRAKSYEQYF.

The chain couples TRBV28 to TRBJ1-1; the D gene is possibly TRBD1 (6 bases). CDR1 and CDR2 from the germline V gene are MDHEN and SYDVKM. The CDR3 totals 13 residues. The V end lost 3 bases, the J end lost 6 bases, and 11 bases lay between the germline ends. The CDR3 DNA follows: TGTGCCAGCAGTTTGGACAGTTCTCCTGAAGCTTTCTTT. This encodes CASSLDSSPEAFF.

J is TRBJ2-3 and V is TRBV10-2; D unresolved. The CDR3 runs to 15 residues. Trimming pared 2 bases from V and 9 bases from J, leaving 18 bases between. Germline V CDR1 and CDR2: WSHSY, SAAADI. The CDR3: CASSEGDSARRTQYF. CDR3 in DNA: TGCGCCAGCAGTGAGGGAGACTCCGCGAGGAGAACGCAGTATTTT.

This clonotype showed up just a few times. The gene calls are TRBV28 and TRBJ2-7, with D perhaps assigned TRBD1 or TRBD2 (5 bases each). CDR1 is MDHEN, CDR2 SYDVKM, per germline. The ends were cut back, 1 base at V and 3 bases at J, with 13 bases in the middle. The CDR3 spans 15 residues. The CDR3 here is CASSLYGTLSYEQYF. The DNA of the CDR3 is TGTGCCAGCAGTTTATATGGGACGCTCAGCTACGAGCAGTACTTC.

This clonotype came up a few times. J is TRBJ2-5 and V is TRBV25-1, with D possibly matching TRBD2 (7 bases). Germline CDR1 and CDR2: MGHDK and SYGVNS. Between the trimmed V and J ends, which lost 7 bases and 2 bases, there was a span of 17 bases. The CDR3 has 15 amino acids. Here the CDR3 reads CASTRGGTLQETQYF. The CDR3 region has the DNA TGTGCCAGCACAAGGGGGGGGACGCTACAAGAGACCCAGTACTTC.

V is TRBV7-2 and J is TRBJ2-7, with D perhaps TRBD1 (6 bases). Looked up from germline, CDR1 is SGHTA and CDR2 is FQGNSA. The CDR3 has 15 amino acids. V was pared by 2 bases and J by 3 bases, with 14 bases between. The CDR3 DNA reads TGTGCCAGCAGCTTATTAGGGACAACTCTCTACGAGCAGTACTTC. Its protein product is CASSLLGTTLYEQYF.

This clonotype was seen many times. This may stem from a read error, because a much larger clone lies one nucleotide away. The genes are TRBV20-1 and TRBJ2-1; 13 bases agree with TRBD2. The better agreement between TRBJ2-7 and the DNA end casts doubt on the J call. CDR1 is DFQATT and CDR2 is SNEGSKA in the germline V gene (reference sequence). The CDR3 is made up of 17 amino acids. The DNA for the CDR3 is TGCAGTGCTAGTGGACTAGCGGGGGACAACTTCTACAATGAGCAGTACTTC. Protein sequence: CSASGLAGDNFYNEQYF.

This clonotype was counted at least ten times. CDR3 sequence reads: CASSFGLAGVDTQYF. The CDR3 DNA sequence: TGCGCCAGCAGCTTCGGACTAGCGGGGGTGGATACGCAGTATTTT. The rearrangement uses TRBV5-1 and TRBJ2-3; 13 bases fit TRBD2. The V and J ends lost 2 bases and 6 bases, in that order; junction bases with no gene match: 3. CDR1 and CDR2 from the germline V gene are SGHRS and YFSETQ. The CDR3 is made up of 15 amino acids.

The rearrangement joins TRBV4-1 to TRBJ1-3, with TRBD1 matching over 10 bases. CDR1 is MGHRA and CDR2 is YSYEKL in the germline V gene. The ends lost 2 bases at V and 4 bases at J; junction bases unmatched: 8. CDR3 length: 17 residues. CDR3 bases: TGCGCCAGCAGCCAAATGCCGGGACAGGGGACCGGAAACACCATATATTTT. Protein: CASSQMPGQGTGNTIYF.

For the CDR3, the DNA is TGCAGTGCTTGGGGACAGGGTCCCGTGGGGGATGGCTACACCTTC. This sequence encodes CSAWGQGPVGDGYTF. The J gene is TRBJ1-2, the V gene TRBV20-1; 9 nucleotides match TRBD1. With 5 bases clipped from V and 6 bases from J, the junction kept 13 bases outside the gene matches. Germline lookup yields CDR1 DFQATT and CDR2 SNEGSKA (reference sequence). The CDR3 is made up of 15 amino acids.

This chain connects TRBV7-8 to TRBJ1-2; 11 bases agree with TRBD1. V gave up 4 bases and J gave up 0 bases; unmatched junction bases: 7. The CDR3 is 17 residues long. The germline gives CDR1 SGHVS, CDR2 FQNEAQ. DNA of the CDR3: TGTGCCAGCAGCTCACGGACAGGGGGCGAAACTAACTATGGCTACACCTTC. As protein: CASSSRTGGETNYGYTF. Drawing the rest from reference TRBV7-8 and TRBJ1-2, the complete variable domain is GAGVSQSPRYKVAKRGQDVALRCDPISGHVSLFWYQQALGQGPEFLTYFQNEAQLDKSGLPSDRFFAERPEGSVSTLKIQRTQQEDSAVYLCASSSRTGGETNYGYTFGSGTRLTVV.